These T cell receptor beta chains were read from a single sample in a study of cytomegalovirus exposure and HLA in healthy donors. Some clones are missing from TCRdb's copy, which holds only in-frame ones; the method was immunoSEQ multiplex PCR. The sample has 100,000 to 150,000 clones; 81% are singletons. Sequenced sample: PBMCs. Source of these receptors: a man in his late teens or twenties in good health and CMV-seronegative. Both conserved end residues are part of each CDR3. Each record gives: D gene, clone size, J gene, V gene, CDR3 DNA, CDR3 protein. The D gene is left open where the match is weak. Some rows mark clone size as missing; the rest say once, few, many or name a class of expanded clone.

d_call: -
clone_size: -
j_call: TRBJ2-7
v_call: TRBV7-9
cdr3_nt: TGTTCCAGCAGCTTAGGTACAGGGCGCCCCACTTACTCTTACGAGCAGTACTTC
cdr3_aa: CSSSLGTGRPTYSYEQYF

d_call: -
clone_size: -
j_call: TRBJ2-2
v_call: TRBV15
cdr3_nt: TGTGCCACGGGGGCAGGAGGAAACACCGGGGAGCTGTTTTTT
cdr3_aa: CATGAGGNTGELFF

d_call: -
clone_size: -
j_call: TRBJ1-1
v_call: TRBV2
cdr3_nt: TGTGCCAGCAGTGATCAAGAGGGCGGATGTGAAGCTTTCTTT
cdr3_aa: CASSDQEGGCEAFF

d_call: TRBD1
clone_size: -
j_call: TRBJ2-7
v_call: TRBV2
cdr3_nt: TGTGCCAGCAGTGACCACGGCCAGGGGGCCTACGAGCAGTACTTC
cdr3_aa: CASSDHGQGAYEQYF

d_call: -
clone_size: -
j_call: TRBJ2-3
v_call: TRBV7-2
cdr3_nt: TGTGCCAGCAGCTTAGGACCTAGCTTGGATACGCAGTATTTT
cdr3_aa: CASSLGPSLDTQYF

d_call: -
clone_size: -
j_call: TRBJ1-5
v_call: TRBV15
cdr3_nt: TGTGCCACCAGGCCCGGTGGGGCAAATAGCAATCAGCCCCAGCATTTT
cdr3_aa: CATRPGGANSNQPQHF

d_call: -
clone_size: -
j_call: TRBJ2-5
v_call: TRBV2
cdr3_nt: TGTGCCAGCAGAGCCGGGACACACCAAGAGACCCAGTACTTC
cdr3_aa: CASRAGTHQETQYF

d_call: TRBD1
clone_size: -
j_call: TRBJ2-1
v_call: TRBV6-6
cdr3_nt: TGTGCCAGCAGAATTGATAGACAGGGGGCTAACAATGAGCAGTTCTTC
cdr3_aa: CASRIDRQGANNEQFF

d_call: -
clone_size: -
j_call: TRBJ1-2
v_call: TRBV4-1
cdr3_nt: TGCGCCAGCAGCCCCGAGGGTGAGAGGCTGGGCTATGGCTACACCTTC
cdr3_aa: CASSPEGERLGYGYTF

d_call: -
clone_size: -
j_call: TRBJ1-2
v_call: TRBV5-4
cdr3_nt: TGTGCCAGCAGCCCCAGGGGTCCTAACTATGGCTACACCTTC
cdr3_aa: CASSPRGPNYGYTF

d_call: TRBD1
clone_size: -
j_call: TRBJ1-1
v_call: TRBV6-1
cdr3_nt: TGTGCCAGCGGAAGGACAGGGGGGAACACTGAAGCTTTCTTT
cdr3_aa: CASGRTGGNTEAFF

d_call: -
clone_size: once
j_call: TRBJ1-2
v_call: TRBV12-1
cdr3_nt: TGTGCCAGCAGCCCCGGACAGGGGAACTATGGCTACACCTTC
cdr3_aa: CASSPGQGNYGYTF

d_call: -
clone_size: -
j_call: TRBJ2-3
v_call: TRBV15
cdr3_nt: TGTGCCACCAGCAGTAACAGGGATACGCAGTATTTT
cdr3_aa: CATSSNRDTQYF

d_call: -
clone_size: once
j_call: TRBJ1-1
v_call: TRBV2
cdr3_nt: TGTGCCAGCTTCCCGAGAGAGAACACTGAAGCTTTCTTT
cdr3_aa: CASFPRENTEAFF

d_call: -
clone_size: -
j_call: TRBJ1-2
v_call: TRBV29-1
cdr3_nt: TGCAGCGTTGAACTCGGGGGATCCGACTATGGCTACACCTTC
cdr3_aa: CSVELGGSDYGYTF

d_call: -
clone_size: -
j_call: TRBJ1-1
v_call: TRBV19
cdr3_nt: TGTGCCAGTAGTATAGGCCCAAGGGGGAACACTGAAGCTTTCTTT
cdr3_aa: CASSIGPRGNTEAFF

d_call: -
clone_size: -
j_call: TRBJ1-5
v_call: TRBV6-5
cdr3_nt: TGTGCCAGCAGTTACACAGGAATGCAGCCCCAGCATTTT
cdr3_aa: CASSYTGMQPQHF

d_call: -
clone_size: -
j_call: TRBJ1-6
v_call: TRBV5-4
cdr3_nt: TGTGCCAGCAGCTTGGGCGGTTGGGAGGGCTCCTATAATTCACCCCTCCACTTT
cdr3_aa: CASSLGGWEGSYNSPLHF

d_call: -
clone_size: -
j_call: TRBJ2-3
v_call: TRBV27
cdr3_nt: TGTGCCAGCAGTTTGGATAGGGGGAGCACAGATACGCAGTATTTT
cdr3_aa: CASSLDRGSTDTQYF

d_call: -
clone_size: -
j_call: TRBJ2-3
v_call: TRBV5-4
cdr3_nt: TGTGCCAGCAGAGCCGGGACTCTCGAATCCACAGATACGCAGTATTTT
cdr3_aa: CASRAGTLESTDTQYF

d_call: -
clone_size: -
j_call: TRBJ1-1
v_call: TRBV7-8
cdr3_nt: TGTGCCAGCACCGAAGGGGATAGCACTGAAGCTTTCTTT
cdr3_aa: CASTEGDSTEAFF

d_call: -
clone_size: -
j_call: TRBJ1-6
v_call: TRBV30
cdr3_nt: TGTGCCTGGAGTCATAGCACAGGCAATTCACCCCTCCACTTT
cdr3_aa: CAWSHSTGNSPLHF

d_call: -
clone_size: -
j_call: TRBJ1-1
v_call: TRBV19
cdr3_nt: TGTGCCAGTAGTAAGCGGGGGGAAAACACTGAAGCTTTCTTT
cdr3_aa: CASSKRGENTEAFF

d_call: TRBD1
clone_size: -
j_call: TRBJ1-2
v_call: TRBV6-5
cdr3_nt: TGTGCCAGCAGGGGTACAGGGGGCGCTAACTATGGCTACACCTTC
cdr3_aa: CASRGTGGANYGYTF

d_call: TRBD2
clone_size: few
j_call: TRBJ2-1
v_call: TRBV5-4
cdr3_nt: TGTGCCAGCAGCTTAGGACTAGCGCTTGACAATGAGCAGTTCTTC
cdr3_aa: CASSLGLALDNEQFF

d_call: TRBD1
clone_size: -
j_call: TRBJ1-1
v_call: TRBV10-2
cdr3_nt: TGCGCCAGCTCTTTGAATGTGGCCCCGACAGGGGGAAGGACTGAAGCTTTCTTT
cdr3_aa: CASSLNVAPTGGRTEAFF

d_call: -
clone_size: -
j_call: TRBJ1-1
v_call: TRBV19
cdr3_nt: TGTGCCAGTAGTTCGGGGGGGTCCCGGCTCTCTGAAGCTTTCTTT
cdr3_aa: CASSSGGSRLSEAFF

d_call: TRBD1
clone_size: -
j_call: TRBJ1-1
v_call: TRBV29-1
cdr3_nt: TGCAGCGTTGAACCGACGCCCGGGGGACAGTTT
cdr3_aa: CSVEPTPGGQF

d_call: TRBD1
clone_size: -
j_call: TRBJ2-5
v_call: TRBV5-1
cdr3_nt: TGCGCCAGCAGCTTGACAGGGGCTGTCCAAGAGACCCAGTACTTC
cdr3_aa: CASSLTGAVQETQYF

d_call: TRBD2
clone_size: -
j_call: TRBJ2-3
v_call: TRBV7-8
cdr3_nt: TGTGCCAGCAGCCCAGAAGGGGGACTAGCGGGACTGAGCACAGATACGCAGTATTTT
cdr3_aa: CASSPEGGLAGLSTDTQYF

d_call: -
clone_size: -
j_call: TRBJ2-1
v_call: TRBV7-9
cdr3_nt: TGTGCCAGCAGCAGGAGCTCCTACAATGAGCAGTTCTTC
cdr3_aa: CASSRSSYNEQFF

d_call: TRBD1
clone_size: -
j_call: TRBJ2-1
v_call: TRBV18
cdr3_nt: TGTGCCAGCTCAGCTGGACAGGGGAGAGCGACTGAGCAGTTCTTC
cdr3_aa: CASSAGQGRATEQFF

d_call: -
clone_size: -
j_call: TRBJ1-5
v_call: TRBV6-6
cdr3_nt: TGTGCCAGCAGTCCCCAGGGCAGGCATCAGCCCCAGCATTTT
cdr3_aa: CASSPQGRHQPQHF

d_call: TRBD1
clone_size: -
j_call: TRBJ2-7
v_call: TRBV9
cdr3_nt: TGTGCCAGCAGCGCCGGGACAGGGACCTACGAGCAGTACTTC
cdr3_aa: CASSAGTGTYEQYF

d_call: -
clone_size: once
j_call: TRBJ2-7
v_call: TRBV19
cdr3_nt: TGTGCCAGTAGTTTGCAGGGGATTGGATACGAGCAGTACTTC
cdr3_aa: CASSLQGIGYEQYF

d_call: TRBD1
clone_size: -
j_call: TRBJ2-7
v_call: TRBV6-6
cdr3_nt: TGTGCCAGCAGTTATTCGACAGGGGGGGGCGAGCAGTACTTC
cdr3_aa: CASSYSTGGGEQYF

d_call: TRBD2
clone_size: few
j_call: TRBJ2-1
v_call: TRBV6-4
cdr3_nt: TGTGCCAGCAGTGAGGGGACTAGTCCCTCGAATGAGCAGTTCTTC
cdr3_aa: CASSEGTSPSNEQFF